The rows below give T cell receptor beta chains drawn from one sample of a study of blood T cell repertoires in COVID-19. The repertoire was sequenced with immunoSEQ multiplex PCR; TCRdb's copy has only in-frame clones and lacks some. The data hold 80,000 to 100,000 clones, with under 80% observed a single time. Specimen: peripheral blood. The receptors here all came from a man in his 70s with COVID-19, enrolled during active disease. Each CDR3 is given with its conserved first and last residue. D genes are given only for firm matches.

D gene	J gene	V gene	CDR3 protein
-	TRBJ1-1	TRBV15	CATGYSRGTEAFF
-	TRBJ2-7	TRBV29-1	CSVRRGVYEQYF
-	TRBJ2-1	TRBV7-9	CASSWPEQFF
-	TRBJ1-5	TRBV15	CATSRERARNQPQHF
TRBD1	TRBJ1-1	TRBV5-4	CASRPGQGALNTEAFF
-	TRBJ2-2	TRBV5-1	CASSPVKTSGAGELFF
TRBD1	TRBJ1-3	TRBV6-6	CASTRQGVSGNTIYF
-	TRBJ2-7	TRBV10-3	CAISAVNRRRTHYEQYF
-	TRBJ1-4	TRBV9	CASSVGMGALEKLFF
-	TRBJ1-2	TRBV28	CASMSLNYGYTF
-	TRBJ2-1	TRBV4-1	CASSPSAKQGIYNEQFF
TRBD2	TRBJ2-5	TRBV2	CASRAGGDSGKTQYF
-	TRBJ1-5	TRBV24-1	CAVQGLGQNQPQHF
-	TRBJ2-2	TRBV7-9	CASSLPGIAGELFF
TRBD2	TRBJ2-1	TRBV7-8	CASSLGLAGGVGQFF
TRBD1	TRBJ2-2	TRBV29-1	CSASAGGANTGELFF
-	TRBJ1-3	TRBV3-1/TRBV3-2	CASSQGARNTIYF
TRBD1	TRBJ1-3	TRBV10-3	CAISRTGAISGNTIYF
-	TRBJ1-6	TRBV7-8	CASSLVVRGVEGSPLHF
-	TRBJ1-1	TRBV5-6	CASSLGRGTEAFF
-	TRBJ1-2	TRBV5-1	CASRPQGTYGYTF
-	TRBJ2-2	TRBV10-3	CAISFTPGNTGELFF
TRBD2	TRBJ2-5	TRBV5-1	CASSLAGTSSETQYF
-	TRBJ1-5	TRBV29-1	CSVEGTANQPQHF
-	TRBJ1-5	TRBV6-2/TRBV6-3	CASSQRDRGQSRQPQHF
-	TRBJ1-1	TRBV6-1	CASSEAAGGDSAFF
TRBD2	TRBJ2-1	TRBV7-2	CASSPLAGSYNEQFF
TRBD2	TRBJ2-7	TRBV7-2	CASSLGVGRGYEQYF
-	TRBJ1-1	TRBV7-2	CASSTPRTEAFF
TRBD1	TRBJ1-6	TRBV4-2	CASSLAYDRDNSPLHF
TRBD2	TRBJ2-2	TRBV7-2	CASSRTSGGITGELFF
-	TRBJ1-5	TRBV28	CASSILNQPQHF
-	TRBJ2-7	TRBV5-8	CASSLLGGPSYEQYF
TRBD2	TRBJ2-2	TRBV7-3	CASSFAGGNTGELFF
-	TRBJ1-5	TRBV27	CASSLRQEEPQHF
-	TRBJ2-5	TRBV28	CASSLLGGQYF
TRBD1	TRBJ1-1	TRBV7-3	CASSTGTGATEAFF
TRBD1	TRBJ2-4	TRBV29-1	CSVERDRGLAKNIQYF
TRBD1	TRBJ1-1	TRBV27	CASSPGTATRNTEAFF
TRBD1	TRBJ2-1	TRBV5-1	CASSALQGDEQFF
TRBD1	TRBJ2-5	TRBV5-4	CASSFGAFWQGVINQETQYF
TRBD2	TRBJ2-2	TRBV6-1	CASSGGLAGTNTGELFF
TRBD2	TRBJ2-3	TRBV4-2	CASSQGLAGEWGPSTDTQYF
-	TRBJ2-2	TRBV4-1	CASSQDRVLTGELFF
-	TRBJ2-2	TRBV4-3	CASSPGLGKNTGELFF
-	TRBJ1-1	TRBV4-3	CASSHPRGGNTEAFF
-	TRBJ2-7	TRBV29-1	CSVTGGGYEQYF
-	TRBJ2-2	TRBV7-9	CASSFGIAGELFF
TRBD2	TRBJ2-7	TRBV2	CAMGGVSYEQYF
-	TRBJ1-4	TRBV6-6	CASSYSGTSLGEKLFF